This T cell receptor (beta chain) derives from a study of blood T cell repertoires in COVID-19. Study summary: Samples representing acute and convalescent COVID-19 were sourced from the United States, Italy and Spain.

With V trimmed by 7 bases and J by 5 bases, 8 bases remained unmatched. The CDR3 sequence is 15 residues long. Germline CDR1 is MNHNY and CDR2 is SVGAGI (reference sequence). Original analysis: Scientists estimated how many nucleated cells there were by amplifying reference gene primers. Repertoires were generated with immunoSEQ multiplex PCR, while TCRdb's copy carries only in-frame clones and drops some. Clone size and the V and J calls come from that table; the DNA yielded D and trimming. In the table there are tens of thousands of clones, roughly 90% of which are singletons. The clonotype was recovered from a woman in her fifties or sixties with active or convalescent COVID-19. Sequenced sample: peripheral blood. J is TRBJ2-1 and V is TRBV6-6, with 10 nucleotides matching TRBD2. The CDR3 nucleotides are TGTGCCAGCATCGAAGCGGGGGGGCGGAACAATGAGCAGTTCTTC. Translation: CASIEAGGRNNEQFF.